Following are 31 T cell receptor beta chains from one sample sequenced in a study of PD-1 blockade in mismatch repair-deficient tumors. TCRdb keeps only in-frame clones here, not all; method: immunoSEQ multiplex PCR. Counted here are 90,000 to 120,000 clones, 82% occurring once; the ten biggest clones make up 6.3%. The specimen was peripheral blood, collected about 36 weeks after starting pembrolizumab. All receptors come from an adult with mismatch repair-deficient cancer.

The chain couples TRBV6-1 to TRBJ2-1, with TRBD1 matching over 9 bases. Trimming at V came to 4 bases and at J to 15 bases, leaving 4 bases not matched to a gene. Germline V gene sequence: CDR1 MNHNS, CDR2 SASEGT. CDR3 size: 11 residues. This CDR3 is CASSAGQGWFF. CDR3 coding DNA: TGTGCCAGCAGTGCGGGACAGGGATGGTTCTTC.

This sequence joins TRBV11-3 and TRBJ2-7; 7 bases align to TRBD2. The CDR3 spans 16 residues. Germline V lookup: CDR1 SGHNT, CDR2 YENEEA. Trimming removed 4 bases from V and 7 bases from J; junction bases left unmatched: 16. The CDR3 here is CASSSIRRREKGEQYF. The CDR3 DNA reads as TGTGCCAGCAGCTCCATCCGTCGGCGGGAGAAGGGAGAGCAGTACTTC.

The chain recombines TRBV28 with TRBJ2-3; weak D call: TRBD2 (5 bases). The V and J ends lost 5 bases and 2 bases respectively, with 11 bases between them. Per the germline V gene, CDR1 is MDHEN and CDR2 is SYDVKM. The CDR3 is made up of 14 amino acids. This chain's CDR3 is CASSKDSLTDTQYF. DNA of the CDR3: TGTGCCAGCAGTAAGGACTCCCTCACAGATACGCAGTATTTT.

J is TRBJ2-3 and V is TRBV2; 8 bases fit TRBD2. The germline V gene encodes CDR1 SNHLY and CDR2 FYNNEI. The CDR3 runs 15 residues. V was pared by 8 bases and J by 4 bases, with 11 bases of the junction left unmatched. CDR3 region: CASGSGLARADTQYF. Written as DNA, the CDR3 is TGTGCCAGCGGCTCAGGACTAGCTCGGGCAGATACGCAGTATTTT.

V and J are TRBV6-5 and TRBJ2-3, with a weak D call TRBD1 (6 bases). The V gene lost 0 bases and the J gene lost 0 bases, with 7 bases spanning the gap. Germline V gene data show CDR1 as MNHEY and CDR2 as SVGAGI. The CDR3 is made up of 15 amino acids. CDR3 region: CASSYSTGSTDTQYF. The CDR3 DNA sequence: TGTGCCAGCAGTTACTCTACAGGGAGCACAGATACGCAGTATTTT.

V gene TRBV9 combines with J gene TRBJ1-2; 8 nucleotides align to TRBD1. The length of the CDR3 is 17 residues. J was trimmed by 1 base and V by 2 bases; bases with no gene match: 10. Germline loops: CDR1 SGDLS, CDR2 YYNGEE. The CDR3 sequence: CASSVDRANRDNYGYTF. Here the CDR3 DNA reads TGTGCCAGCAGCGTGGACAGGGCGAATAGGGATAACTATGGCTACACCTTC.

This clone appeared a few times. The rearrangement joins TRBV10-1 to TRBJ2-2; D gene ambiguous. Germline CDR1 reads WNHNN; CDR2 reads SYGVQD (reference sequence). Trimming removed 0 bases at V and 4 bases at J, with 12 bases between. The CDR3 consists of 16 residues. As DNA, the CDR3 is TGCGCCAGCAGTGAGTCGACGACGATAGGCACCGGGGAGCTGTTTTTT. It yields the protein CASSESTTIGTGELFF.

This clone was seen only a few times. The J gene is TRBJ2-3, the V gene TRBV11-3; 8 bases are a match to TRBD1. The CDR3 has 15 residues. Per the germline V gene, CDR1 is SGHNT and CDR2 is YENEEA. The CDR3 reads CASQADRVGTDTQYF. The CDR3 coding sequence is TGTGCGTCTCAGGCGGACAGGGTCGGAACAGATACGCAGTATTTT.

The genes are TRBV27 and TRBJ2-1, with 7 bases lining up with TRBD1. J lost 7 bases, V lost 4 bases, and 4 bases had no gene match. This CDR3 region has 13 residues. Germline assignment: CDR1 MNHEY and CDR2 SMNVEV (reference sequence). The CDR3 is CASSSSGGNEQFF. In DNA form, the CDR3 reads TGTGCCAGCAGTTCTTCAGGGGGTAATGAGCAGTTCTTC.

In its sample, this clone was seen a few times. The chain is built from TRBV7-9 and TRBJ1-2; D not certain. The CDR3 loop spans 11 amino acids. Trimming took off 5 bases at V and 2 bases at J, with 3 bases between the two ends. Germline V gene sequence: CDR1 SEHNR, CDR2 FQNEAQ (reference sequence). In DNA form, the CDR3 reads TGTGCCAGCAGCGCCAACTATGGCTACACCTTC. Amino acids: CASSANYGYTF.

The chain carries TRBV9 and TRBJ2-3; 8 positions agree with TRBD2. With V trimmed by 2 bases and J by 6 bases, 14 bases remained unmatched. Germline V gene data show CDR1 as SGDLS and CDR2 as YYNGEE. The CDR3 is 17 residues long. The CDR3 bases are TGTGCCAGCAGCGTGGGGGGGACCGGACTAGCAGCGGATACGCAGTATTTT. Translated: CASSVGGTGLAADTQYF.

CDR3 sequence reads: CASSLAPLAGAEETQYF. The CDR3 DNA reads as TGCGCCAGCAGCTTGGCCCCACTAGCGGGAGCAGAAGAGACCCAGTACTTC. J is TRBJ2-5 and V is TRBV5-1, with 11 bases matching TRBD2. This CDR3 region has 17 residues. The V gene's germline CDR1 is SGHRS and CDR2 YFSETQ. Unmatched junction bases numbered 7, after V lost 0 bases and J lost 3 bases.

This chain links TRBV7-9 with TRBJ2-3; unclear D gene. Looked up from germline, CDR1 is SEHNR and CDR2 is FQNEAQ (reference sequence). V lost 5 bases, J lost 1 base, and 7 bases lay in between. The CDR3 has 13 residues. CDR3 nucleotide sequence: TGTGCCAGCAGCCCCCCGGGCACAGATACGCAGTATTTT. It encodes CASSPPGTDTQYF.

This chain joins TRBV5-1 and TRBJ2-7; D remains unclear. With 3 bases removed from V and 0 bases from J, the gap between germline ends came to 7 bases. CDR3 size: 13 residues. The germline gives CDR1 SGHRS, CDR2 YFSETQ. CDR3 protein: CASSYQGSYEQYF. Written as DNA, the CDR3 is TGCGCCAGCAGCTACCAAGGCTCCTACGAGCAGTACTTC.

The chain couples TRBV5-4 to TRBJ1-3; 7 bases align to TRBD1. The germline gives CDR1 SGHNT, CDR2 YYREEE (reference sequence). The ends lost 4 bases at V and 0 bases at J; junction bases unmatched: 4. This CDR3 is built from 15 residues. The CDR3 protein is CASSAGQSSGNTIYF. CDR3 nucleotides: TGTGCCAGCAGCGCGGGACAGAGCTCTGGAAACACCATATATTTT.

This clone was seen only once. This chain links TRBV13 with TRBJ2-1; D remains unclear. Germline loops: CDR1 PRHDT, CDR2 FYEKMQ (reference sequence). V dropped 3 bases and J dropped 4 bases, with 7 bases sitting between them. The CDR3 has 13 residues. This CDR3 is CASSFTGYNEQFF. CDR3 nucleotide sequence: TGTGCCAGCAGCTTTACGGGTTACAATGAGCAGTTCTTC.

J is TRBJ1-2 and V is TRBV6-6; D may be TRBD1 (5 bases). Trimming stripped 4 bases from V and 8 bases from J, with 20 bases between. CDR1 is MNHNY and CDR2 is SVGAGI in the germline V gene (reference sequence). This CDR3 comprises 15 residues. The CDR3 region has the DNA TGTGCCAGCAGTTTGGGGCGAGGGGCAGGGAAAGGCTACACCTTC. As protein: CASSLGRGAGKGYTF.

This clone showed up just a few times. The J gene is TRBJ1-5, the V gene TRBV12-5; TRBD1 might be the D (5 bases). Germline values: CDR1 LGHNT, CDR2 FRNRAP. V was pared by 5 bases and J by 5 bases, with 10 bases between. This CDR3 spans 13 amino acids. This chain's CDR3 is CASGPDSYQPQHF. The CDR3 nucleotides read TGTGCTAGTGGTCCTGACAGTTATCAGCCCCAGCATTTT.

This rearrangement joins TRBV5-3 to TRBJ2-7; perhaps TRBD2 as D (5 bases). TRBV5-3 is designated an ORF whose function remains uncertain. This CDR3 contains 14 residues. The V end lost 0 bases, the J end lost 3 bases, and 10 bases lay between the germline ends. CDR3 in amino acids: CARSLDGIGYEQYF. In DNA form, the CDR3 reads TGTGCCAGAAGCTTGGACGGGATAGGCTACGAGCAGTACTTC.

The chain has TRBV9 and TRBJ2-7, with D possibly TRBD1 on 6 matching bases. Trimming took 0 bases from V and 4 from J, leaving 11 bases between them. The CDR3 is 14 residues long. CDR1 and CDR2 (germline): SGDLS, YYNGEE. The CDR3 DNA reads TGTGCCAGCAGCGTAGGAGGCAGGGGATACGAGCAGTACTTC. It codes for CASSVGGRGYEQYF.

The chain employs TRBV6-1 and TRBJ1-4, with 9 bases identical to TRBD1. Germline trimming cut 4 bases from V and 5 bases from J; bases unmatched to any gene: 5. The germline CDR1 and CDR2 sequences are MNHNS and SASEGT. This CDR3 spans 15 amino acids. CDR3 nucleotides: TGTGCCAGCAGTGTTTTAACAGGGGGCAATGAAAAACTGTTTTTT. Translated, it gives CASSVLTGGNEKLFF.

The V and J genes are TRBV6-5 and TRBJ2-3; D gene ambiguous. The germline gives CDR1 MNHEY, CDR2 SVGAGI. V was trimmed by 6 bases and J by 0 bases, leaving 10 bases between them. This CDR3 contains 14 residues. CDR3 nucleotides: TGTGCCAGCAGGCGTCCATCTAGCACAGATACGCAGTATTTT. It translates to CASRRPSSTDTQYF.

This rearrangement joins TRBV6-5 to TRBJ2-1; possibly TRBD2 for D (5 bases). Trimming pared 6 bases from V and 9 bases from J, leaving 21 bases between. The CDR3 consists of 15 residues. CDR1 and CDR2 from the germline V gene are MNHEY and SVGAGI. The CDR3 sequence is CASSTHVSGRFEQFF. CDR3 nucleotides: TGTGCCAGCAGCACCCACGTCAGCGGAAGGTTTGAGCAGTTCTTC.

This clone has a handful of counts. The rearrangement links TRBV10-3 to TRBJ2-3, with TRBD1 matching over 8 bases. Germline V CDR1 and CDR2: ENHRY, SYGVKD. V trimming: 3 bases; J trimming: 4 bases; junction bases outside the gene matches: 3. This CDR3 spans 14 amino acids. CDR3 residues: CAISEQGGADTQYF. Here the CDR3 DNA reads TGTGCCATCAGTGAACAGGGGGGCGCAGATACGCAGTATTTT.

The chain couples TRBV27 to TRBJ2-7; 11 bases match TRBD1. The CDR3 consists of 13 residues. Germline loops: CDR1 MNHEY, CDR2 SMNVEV (reference sequence). V was clipped by 6 bases and J by 6 bases; unmatched bases: 4. The CDR3 is CASRGQGASEQYF. CDR3 sequence (DNA): TGTGCCAGCAGAGGACAGGGGGCCTCCGAGCAGTACTTC.

The J gene is TRBJ1-3, the V gene TRBV7-6, with D possibly being TRBD1 (5 bases). The germline V gene has CDR1 SGHVS and CDR2 FNYEAQ. The V and J ends lost 6 bases and 2 bases respectively, with 14 bases between them. The CDR3 extends over 15 amino acids. The CDR3 loop is CASSPFGGAGNTIYF. The CDR3 DNA follows: TGTGCCAGCAGTCCCTTCGGGGGGGCTGGAAACACCATATATTTT.

This chain joins TRBV19 and TRBJ2-1; 8 nucleotides match TRBD2. Germline lookup yields CDR1 LNHDA and CDR2 SQIVND (reference sequence). The junction had 6 bases not matched to a gene; V was cut back by 4 bases and J by 10 bases. The CDR3 length is 13 residues. This chain's CDR3 is CASSTGLAREQFF. The CDR3 DNA sequence: TGTGCCAGTAGTACCGGACTAGCACGGGAGCAGTTCTTC.

The rearrangement uses TRBV9 and TRBJ1-4; D is perhaps TRBD1 (6 bases). The germline V gene encodes CDR1 SGDLS and CDR2 YYNGEE. The CDR3 consists of 14 residues. V gave up 3 bases and J gave up 4 bases, with 10 bases separating them. CDR3 protein: CASSGGQINEKLFF. CDR3 nucleotides: TGTGCCAGCAGCGGGGGACAAATTAATGAAAAACTGTTTTTT.

This sequence joins TRBV6-1 and TRBJ2-7, with TRBD2 matching over 11 bases. Trimming cost V 2 bases and J 3 bases; bases outside gene matches: 6. CDR1 MNHNS and CDR2 SASEGT come from the germline V gene. The CDR3 consists of 16 residues. CDR3 loop: CASSETSGSFIYEQYF. CDR3 nucleotides: TGTGCCAGCAGTGAAACTAGCGGGAGTTTCATCTACGAGCAGTACTTC.

The chain couples TRBV10-1 to TRBJ1-1; possible D gene TRBD1, 5 bases. CDR3 length: 13 residues. From germline, CDR1 is WNHNN and CDR2 SYGVQD (reference sequence). The CDR3 sequence is CQGKEPSRTEAFF. DNA for the CDR3: TGCCAGGGTAAGGAACCCAGTAGGACTGAAGCTTTCTTT.

The chain uses TRBV27 and TRBJ2-7; D is possibly TRBD2 (5 bases). Germline V CDR1 and CDR2: MNHEY, SMNVEV (reference sequence). Trimming removed 6 bases from V and 7 bases from J, with 13 bases in between. The CDR3 totals 12 residues. CDR3 in amino acids: CASRPPRGEQYF. As DNA, the CDR3 is TGTGCCAGCAGACCGCCGAGAGGGGAGCAGTACTTC.